This T cell receptor beta chain is from a study of tumor and adjacent non-tumor tissue in lung cancer. A word on this clonotype: A junction end diverges from the germline sequence, so it may reflect a read error.

A modified ARM-PCR protocol with three rounds of nested PCR amplified TCRbeta. MiXCR, applied by TCRdb to the multiplex PCR reads, yields one record per CDR3 protein. Altogether roughly 220,000 distinct CDR3 sequences are present, 71% being singletons, with the ten largest covering roughly a quarter. This sample's RNA came from whole unsorted tissue. Germline V gene lookup returns CDR1 MNHNY and CDR2 SVGAGI (reference sequence). The CDR3 runs to 14 residues. The sample was lung tumor tissue. The chain carries TRBV6-6 and TRBJ2-3; weak D call: TRBD1 (5 bases). The source of this sequence is a man between 60 and 70 years old with non-small cell lung cancer. For the CDR3, the DNA is TGTGCCAGCGGTTACTTGACAGTCACAGATACGCAGTATTTT. Encoded protein: CASGYLTVTDTQYF.